This T cell receptor beta chain was sequenced in a study of blood T cell repertoires in COVID-19. The CDR3 consists of 12 residues. Trimming stripped 7 bases from V and 2 bases from J, with 8 bases between. CDR1 and CDR2 (germline): LNHDA, SQIVND (reference sequence). Seattle enrolled patients during active infection and tracked them longitudinally. This table comes from immunoSEQ multiplex PCR, and its TCRdb copy is limited to in-frame clones, with some not included. The table lists about 390,000 clones, 87% of them singletons. This clonotype was obtained from a woman aged 60-70 years with COVID-19, enrolled during active disease. The specimen was peripheral blood. The chain uses TRBV19 and TRBJ1-1; TRBD1 might be the D (6 bases). The CDR3 bases are TGTGCCAGTACGGACAGAAACACTGAAGCTTTCTTT. The encoded protein is CASTDRNTEAFF.